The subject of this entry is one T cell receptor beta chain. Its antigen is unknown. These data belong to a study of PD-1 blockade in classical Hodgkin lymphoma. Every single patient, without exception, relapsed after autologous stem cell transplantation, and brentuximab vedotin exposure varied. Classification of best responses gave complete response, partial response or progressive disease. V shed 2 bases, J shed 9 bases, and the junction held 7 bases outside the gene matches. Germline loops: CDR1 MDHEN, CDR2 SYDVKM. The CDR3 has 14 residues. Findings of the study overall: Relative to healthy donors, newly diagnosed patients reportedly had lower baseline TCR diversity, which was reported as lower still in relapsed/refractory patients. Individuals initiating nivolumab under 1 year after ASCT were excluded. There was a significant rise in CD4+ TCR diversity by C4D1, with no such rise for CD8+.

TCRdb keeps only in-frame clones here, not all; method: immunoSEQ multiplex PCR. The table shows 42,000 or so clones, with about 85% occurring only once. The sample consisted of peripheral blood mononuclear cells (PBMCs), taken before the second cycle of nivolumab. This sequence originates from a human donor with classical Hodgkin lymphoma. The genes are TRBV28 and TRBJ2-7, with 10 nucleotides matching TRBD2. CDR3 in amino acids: CASSLRLAGEGQYF. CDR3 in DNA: TGTGCCAGCAGTTTACGGCTAGCGGGAGAAGGGCAGTACTTC.